This TCR beta chain was retrieved from a study of CD8+ T cells in alopecia areata. cDNA prepared by RNA extraction and subsequent reverse transcription served as the template for sequencing. The method was immunoSEQ multiplex PCR; TCRdb's version includes in-frame clones alone and lacks a portion of them. This repertoire shows 210,000 or so clones, around 66% found once; its top ten account for approximately 1.2%. About this clone itself: Its matching antigen is unknown.

Treatment described: oral pan-JAK inhibitor, 5-10 mg twice daily. Study-level findings and limits: Compared with normal scalp, lesional scalp had higher clonality and more expanded CD8+ clones. Among the top 100, expanded CD8+ clones, as well as scalp clonality, were significantly decreased by tofacitinib. Many expanded lesional clones persisted in scalp and blood during tofacitinib.

V was pared by 9 bases and J by 3 bases, with 1 base of the junction left unmatched. Germline CDR1 and CDR2: SNHLY and FYNNEI. The CDR3 covers 11 residues. The receptor comes from a human donor with alopecia areata. The V gene is TRBV2, the J gene TRBJ2-7; TRBD1 matches 8 bases. The sample consisted of CD4+ T cells sorted from blood, taken at week 44, from a patient treated with tofacitinib. Here the CDR3 reads CASGQGYEQYF. The DNA for the CDR3 is TGTGCCAGTGGACAGGGCTACGAGCAGTACTTC. The whole variable domain, filled in from reference TRBV2 and TRBJ2-7, reads EPEVTQTPSHQVTQMGQEVILRCVPISNHLYFYWYRQILGQKVEFLVSFYNNEISEKSEIFDDQFSVERPDGSNFTLKIRSTKLEDSAMYFCASGQGYEQYFGPGTRLTVT.